Following are 5 T cell receptor beta chains from one sample sequenced in a study of regulatory T cells. Findings of the study overall: Hydrophobic residues at CDR3 positions 6 and 7 were enriched in conventional CD4+ T cells of CD3G-deficient patients.

No antigen has been identified for these receptors. The PCR used 52 TRBV and 13 TRBJ primers. Clones were sequenced by immunoSEQ multiplex PCR, and TCRdb holds only the in-frame ones, with some missing. The data show around 30,000 clones, with about 93% seen just once and 0.85% to 1% held by the top ten. The sequenced material came from conventional CD4+ T cells sorted from blood. The source is a child aged 2 to 10 with CD3G deficiency.

The genes are TRBV28 and TRBJ2-7, with 9 bases lining up with TRBD2. From germline, CDR1 is MDHEN and CDR2 SYDVKM. The CDR3 consists of 15 residues. V shed 5 bases, J shed 3 bases, and the junction held 8 bases outside the gene matches. Here the CDR3 DNA reads TGTGCCAGCAGTCCCCCCGGACTAGCGAGCTACGAGCAGTACTTC. Its protein is CASSPPGLASYEQYF.

The chain links TRBV7-9 to TRBJ1-4; D is uncertain. CDR3 length: 15 residues. Between the trimmed V and J ends, which lost 3 bases and 3 bases, there was a span of 11 bases. Germline V gene lookup returns CDR1 SEHNR and CDR2 FQNEAQ (reference sequence). CDR3 DNA sequence: TGTGCCAGCAGCTTTGGGGAACGGGCTAATGAAAAACTGTTTTTT. It translates to CASSFGERANEKLFF.

This clone was detected only once. This rearrangement joins TRBV28 to TRBJ2-1; D remains unclear. The CDR3 totals 15 residues. Germline CDR1 reads MDHEN; CDR2 reads SYDVKM. V was trimmed by 6 bases and J by 6 bases, leaving 18 bases between them. CDR3 sequence: CASRVALGNRNEQFF. CDR3 coding DNA: TGTGCCAGCAGAGTCGCCCTAGGGAATCGCAATGAGCAGTTCTTC. Combining the CDR3 with reference TRBV28 and TRBJ2-1 gives the whole variable domain DVKVTQSSRYLVKRTGEKVFLECVQDMDHENMFWYRQDPGLGLRLIYFSYDVKMKEKGDIPEGYSVSREKKERFSLILESASTNQTSMYLCASRVALGNRNEQFFGPGTRLTVL.

This clone appeared a single time. The chain has TRBV7-9 and TRBJ2-1; TRBD2 agrees at 8 bases. V lost 5 bases to trimming and J lost 5 bases; unmatched junction nucleotides: 8. This CDR3 contains 15 residues. Germline-derived CDR1 and CDR2 are SEHNR and FQNEAQ (reference sequence). In nucleotides, the CDR3 is TGTGCCAGCAGCCCTGGGGTAGCGGGGAACAATGAGCAGTTCTTC. This sequence encodes CASSPGVAGNNEQFF.

The CDR3 nucleotides read TGCGCCAGCAGCTTGGGACTAGACTACAATGAGCAGTTCTTC. Protein: CASSLGLDYNEQFF. The chain links TRBV5-1 to TRBJ2-1, with D possibly matching TRBD2 (6 bases). V dropped 0 bases and J dropped 3 bases, with 7 bases sitting between them. This CDR3 has 14 residues. The germline CDR1 and CDR2 sequences are SGHRS and YFSETQ.